This T cell receptor (beta chain) was recorded in a study of graft-versus-host responses after intestinal transplantation. The CDR3 is 16 residues long. Produced via immunoSEQ multiplex PCR; TCRdb's table is partial and in-frame only. The sample holds roughly 40,000 clones, about 90% seen once. The sample holds one count of this clone. The material was PBMCs, obtained around 43 weeks after intestinal transplant. The rearrangement uses TRBV23-1 and TRBJ2-5, with 10 bases identical to TRBD1. Gene TRBJ2-7 matches the end of the DNA better, so the J call may be wrong. TRBV23-1 is identified as an open reading frame with a role that is uncertain. This clonotype originated in a human patient who received an intestinal transplant, so some T cells may come from the graft donor. The CDR3 is CASSHPPGQGFYEQYF. DNA for the CDR3: TGCGCCAGCAGTCATCCTCCGGGACAGGGGTTTTACGAGCAGTACTTC.